The clone carrying this T cell receptor beta chain was picked up one time. Source study methods: From reference gene primer amplification, estimates of nucleated cell counts were derived. The method was immunoSEQ multiplex PCR; TCRdb's version includes in-frame clones alone and lacks a portion of them. V and J calls plus clone size are reproduced from that table; the DNA served to infer D and trimming. This table holds roughly 340,000 clones, 75% to 90% found once. The sample belongs to a study of blood T cell repertoires in COVID-19. Overall study: Sources were T cells, B-cell-depleted T cells, or PBMCs; the material itself was cDNA or gDNA.

Recruits, aged about 18 to 95 years, lived in 20 to 30 US areas. Either two negative PCRs, clearance, or symptom resolution qualified Cohort 3 donors as recovered. CDR3 length: 15 amino acids. J was trimmed by 7 bases and V by 8 bases; bases with no gene match: 11. The germline CDR1 and CDR2 sequences are SNHLY and FYNNEI. Material for sequencing was PBMCs or T cells enriched from blood (not recorded which). This sequence joins TRBV2 and TRBJ2-1; 10 bases agree with TRBD1. This TCR was recovered from a man between 18 and 35 years old who had recovered from COVID-19. The CDR3 spells CASGVGTGAENEQFF. DNA for the CDR3: TGTGCCAGCGGGGTCGGGACAGGGGCGGAAAATGAGCAGTTCTTC.